This T cell receptor beta chain derives from a study of T cell changes during pregnancy in multiple sclerosis. Assay: immunoSEQ multiplex PCR; the TCRdb copy retains only in-frame clones and omits some. In the table there are more than 70,000 clones, 90% to 95% of which are singletons. Germline V lookup: CDR1 SGHVS, CDR2 FNYEAQ. The germline V and J ends were trimmed by 5 bases and 2 bases, with 6 bases remaining between them. The CDR3 loop spans 12 amino acids. The clonotype was recovered from a female donor in good health, enrolled as a control in a pregnancy study. V usage is TRBV7-6 and J usage is TRBJ2-5; D gene unclear. The specimen comprised peripheral blood, sampled after pregnancy. In nucleotides, the CDR3 is TGTGCCAGCAGCCTCCTTCAAGAGACCCAGTACTTC. Amino acids: CASSLLQETQYF. The full variable domain, rest sourced from reference TRBV7-6 and TRBJ2-5, is GAGVSQSPRYKVTKRGQDVALRCDPISGHVSLYWYRQALGQGPEFLTYFNYEAQQDKSGLPNDRFSAERPEGSISTLTIQRTEQRDSAMYRCASSLLQETQYFGPGTRLLVL.